This TCR beta chain was observed in a study of post-analysis software for immune sequencing data. About the study: Patients had relapsing-remitting, secondary progressive or progressive-relapsing multiple sclerosis; some lacked subtype. Study findings and constraints: Strong co-clustering by F measure was evident for samples that had been prepared in the same batch. Controls had lower frequencies than patients of about 5 TRBV segments, which included TRBV5-6, TRBV5-1 and TRBV20-1. Relative to controls, patients with multiple sclerosis showed significantly lower normalized Chao1 diversity.

Points on this clonotype: Antigen unknown.

Researchers reported that TCR beta cDNA libraries carried unique molecular identifiers. Starting from about 0.94 to 9.7 million T cells, the study yielded roughly 0.5 million cDNA molecules. One entry per CDR3 protein, called by TCRdb with MiXCR from the PCR reads. The sample has 350,000 to 450,000 distinct CDR3 sequences; about 40% are singletons. Trimming stripped 3 bases from V and 2 bases from J, with 12 bases between. CDR3 length: 15 amino acids. The TCR sequence derives from a girl aged 2 to 10 with multiple sclerosis. Sequenced input: blood. V and J are TRBV12-3 or TRBV12-4 and TRBJ2-3; perhaps TRBD1 as D (5 bases). The CDR3 DNA reads TGTGCCAGCAGTTTCCGACCCAGGGACACAGATACGCAGTATTTT. Residues: CASSFRPRDTDTQYF.